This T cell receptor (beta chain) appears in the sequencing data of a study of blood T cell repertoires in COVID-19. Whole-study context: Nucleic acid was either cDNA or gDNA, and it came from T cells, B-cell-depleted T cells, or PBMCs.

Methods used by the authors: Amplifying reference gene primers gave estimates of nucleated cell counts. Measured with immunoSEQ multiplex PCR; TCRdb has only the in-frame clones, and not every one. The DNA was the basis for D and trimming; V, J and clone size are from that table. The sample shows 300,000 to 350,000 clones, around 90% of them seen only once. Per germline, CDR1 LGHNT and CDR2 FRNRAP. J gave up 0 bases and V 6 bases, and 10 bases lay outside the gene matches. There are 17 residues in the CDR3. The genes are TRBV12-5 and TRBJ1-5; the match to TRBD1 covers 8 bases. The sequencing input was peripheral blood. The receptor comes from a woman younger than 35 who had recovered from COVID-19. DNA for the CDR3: TGTGCTAGTGGCAAAACAGGGGGAGCTGATAGCAATCAGCCCCAGCATTTT. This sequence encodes CASGKTGGADSNQPQHF. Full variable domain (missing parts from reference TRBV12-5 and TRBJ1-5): DARVTQTPRHKVTEMGQEVTMRCQPILGHNTVFWYRQTMMQGLELLAYFRNRAPLDDSGMPKDRFSAEMPDATLATLKIQPSEPRDSAVYFCASGKTGGADSNQPQHFGDGTRLSIL.